This T cell receptor (beta chain) comes out of a study of Graves' ophthalmopathy and Graves' hyperthyroidism listed by TCRdb under 2018. Notes on the research overall: Peripheral blood was collected before any treatment was given, at the time of initial diagnosis. To tell Graves' ophthalmopathy apart from Graves' hyperthyroidism, and to predict which patients would progress to ophthalmopathy, the study relied on TCR beta repertoire signatures. In total, 135 blood samples were TCR-sequenced: approximately 40 ophthalmopathy, some 75 hyperthyroidism and approximately 17 hyperthyroidism-to-ophthalmopathy patients. To explore V-J signatures that distinguish ophthalmopathy from hyperthyroidism, a discovery set of about a hundred patients was enrolled, made up of 40 to 45 with ophthalmopathy and some 56 with stable hyperthyroidism. For independent validation, a separate cohort was made up of 18 to 20 hyperthyroidism patients plus 17 patients who later progressed from hyperthyroidism to ophthalmopathy. In five or six hyperthyroidism patients, the T-cell repertoire of thyroid tissue was compared with the T-cell repertoire of blood. After sampling, hyperthyroidism patients received methimazole starting at 30 mg daily, and ophthalmopathy patients received high-dose intravenous methylprednisolone. The 95 to 100 discovery patients were randomly divided into training and test sets at a 7:3 ratio. The full study reports these points: Ophthalmopathy was separated from stable hyperthyroidism by the 13-signature model with roughly 88% sensitivity and around 81% specificity in cross-validation and with 80%/75% in the test set. Among expanded thyroid clonotypes with frequency above 0.001, most also showed up in blood, which suggests that blood repertoires may reflect the thyroid immune response. In validation, the model predicted ophthalmopathy progression with about 70% sensitivity and roughly 78% specificity; eleven to twelve predicted patients were CT-confirmed with GO in a median of approximately 6.2 months. Sample size was not predetermined statistically, and investigators were not blinded to group allocation.

Ophthalmopathy patients were characterized by moderately to severely active disease, a Clinical Activity Score of at least 3, a NOSPECS grade of at least 4, and a disease duration under 3 months. Anyone with other autoimmune diseases, uncontrolled infections, pregnancy or lactation was excluded from the study. Clinical symptoms, serum thyroxine, TRAb, thyroid ultrasound and orbital computed tomography formed the basis of the diagnosis. PBMCs were isolated from about 9.1 ml of fresh peripheral blood by Ficoll-Paque density gradient centrifugation. Total RNA was extracted using Trizol reagent, and RNA quality was checked on an Agilent 2100 Bioanalyzer. For repertoire sequencing, the TCR beta CDR3 regions were amplified from RNA transcripts. HTBI primers and the Qiagen OneStep RT-PCR kit were used in a first-round RT-PCR, which was followed by a second-round multiplex PCR, size selection and purification. Libraries were sequenced paired-end with 100 bp reads on an Illumina HiSeq2000. Regarding the original processing steps: SOAPnuke was used for read processing, and reads with adapters, uncalled bases, a mean Phred below 15, or no exact constant-primer or identifier match were discarded. COPE v1.2.5 was used to merge high-quality paired reads. Each unique nucleotide sequence was treated as a clonotype, and MiTCR v1.1 was used to align the clonotypes to the IMGT TRB V, D and J references. Only V-J combinations with frequency above 0.0001 were analysed, covering around 99% of repertoires. A TCR clonal expansion and chaos score per V-J combination was defined as the ratio of F50 clonal expansion to chaos observed in the TCRdist matrix. Welch's t-statistics and random forest were used to reduce the features to 10 to 15 V-J combinations, which were then used as input to a naive Bayes classifier. The Morisita-Horn index was used to measure how similar the thyroid and blood repertoires were. The public reads were run again by TCRdb, first through fastp at Q25 and then through MiXCR, and only productive beta chains were kept. Rows matching on CDR3 protein sequence are summarized as one entry with the most common DNA and genes. V and J calls and clone size were set by TCRdb, not the authors. For this sample there are about 160,000 distinct CDR3 sequences; around 39% appear just once. Approximately 9% of the sample belongs to the ten largest clones.

On this clonotype itself: It has no known antigen specificity. An end of the junction differs from the germline gene, which may be a read error.

This receptor was taken from a man between 25 and 39 years old with Graves' ophthalmopathy. Donor details come from another sample of the same person, matched by shared clones. Sequenced input: peripheral blood.

The nucleotide sequence is given as TGTACCAGCAGATCGTACGGGACAGTTTTAGCCAAAAACATTCAGTACTTC. It specifies CTSRSYGTVLAKNIQYF. The V and J genes are TRBV28 and TRBJ2-4; TRBD1 agrees with 7 junctional bases. The germline V gene provides CDR1 MDHEN and CDR2 SYDVKM. Measured from the cysteine to the phenylalanine, the CDR3 is 17 residues long. Only the CDR3 portion is preserved as DNA: 51 bases, with reading frame beginning at the first base.